This T cell receptor beta chain appears in the sequencing data of a study of cytomegalovirus exposure and HLA in healthy donors. Study-level points and caveats: Despite most TCR sequences being rare, some public TCRs occurred in many donors. In vitro testing confirmed a few CMV-associated chains as specific for CMV antigens. The study labeled more than 150 TCR beta chains cytomegalovirus-associated.

Here immunoSEQ multiplex PCR was the method, and the copy in TCRdb shows in-frame clones only, minus some. The sample holds roughly 130,000 clones; 85% to 90% are singletons and the top ten take around 3.5%. This CDR3 spans 15 amino acids. Germline V gene lookup returns CDR1 LNHNV and CDR2 YYDKDF (reference sequence). Trimming took 0 bases from V and 0 from J, leaving 6 bases between them. Comments on this clone: Its specificity is unknown.

The V call is TRBV15, the J call TRBJ1-3; D unresolved. Source material: PBMCs. The clonotype was recovered from a man aged 30-40 years in good health and CMV-seronegative. CDR3 in amino acids: CATSRDGGSGNTIYF. CDR3 coding DNA: TGTGCCACCAGCAGAGACGGAGGCTCTGGAAACACCATATATTTT.